The TCR beta chain under discussion was sequenced for a study of monozygotic twins with inflammatory bowel disease. Total RNA amounting to 3,000 to 3,500 ng went into each TCR library. From its re-call of the 5' RACE reads, TCRdb lists each CDR3 protein once, without DNA. The repertoire shows approximately 150,000 distinct CDR3 sequences; the top ten hold around 7.2%. General study results and limits: The study found lower TCRbeta diversity (inverse Simpson) in IBD patients than in healthy co-twins. Nothing supported a single strong signal or clonotype that was associated with IBD. Clonotype overlap with others was lower in IBD patients than in healthy twins, a difference that was greatest with disease activity.

From germline, CDR1 is SQVTM and CDR2 ANQGSEA. The CDR3 runs to 17 residues. A remark on this clonotype: Its antigen is not identified.

This chain joins TRBV29-1 and TRBJ1-2; TCRdb's D call, TRBD1, is unchecked because there is no DNA. Sequences were obtained from blood. The sequence was obtained from a human donor with ulcerative colitis or Crohn's disease, or a healthy co-twin of an affected twin (not recorded which). The chain's CDR3 is CSVLSRDSKGGRYGYTF.